These 30 T cell receptor beta chains share one sample of origin, sequenced in a study of T cells expressing NK-cell markers. TCRdb reprocessed the 5' RACE reads, keeping one entry per CDR3 protein, no DNA. This sample carries 450,000 to 600,000 distinct CDR3 sequences, with 3% to 4.5% going to the ten biggest clones. Source material: blood T cells: a sorted CD56 or NKG2C T cell subset, CD4+ or CD8+ T cells, or bulk PBMC T cells (not recorded which). Receptor source: a man aged 18 to 30 in good health.

Here the CDR3 reads CSARPRPFSSYNEQFF. The V gene is TRBV20-1, the J gene TRBJ2-1; the TRBD2 assignment by TCRdb is unverifiable without DNA. The CDR3 is 16 amino acids. Germline values: CDR1 DFQATT, CDR2 SNEGSKA (reference sequence).

V is TRBV7-2 and J is TRBJ2-4; the D call from TCRdb, TRBD1, cannot be confirmed without DNA. The CDR3 has 15 amino acids. The germline gives CDR1 SGHTA, CDR2 FQGNSA. The CDR3 is CASSLVGGQGNIQYF.

The chain has TRBV29-1 and TRBJ1-4; checking the TCRdb D call of TRBD1 is not possible without DNA. From germline, CDR1 is SQVTM and CDR2 ANQGSEA. The CDR3 is made up of 14 amino acids. The CDR3 sequence is CSVMDRTTNEKLFF. The variable domain in full, completed from reference TRBV29-1 and TRBJ1-4, reads SAVISQKPSRDICQRGTSLTIQCQVDSQVTMMFWYRQQPGQSLTLIATANQGSEATYESGFVIDKFPISRPNLTFSTLTVSNMSPEDSSIYLCSVMDRTTNEKLFFGSGTQLSVL.

The V and J genes are TRBV6-2 or TRBV6-3 and TRBJ2-7; TCRdb gives TRBD2 as the D gene, but with no DNA this cannot be confirmed. The CDR3 sequence is 14 residues long. Germline CDR1 reads MNHEY; CDR2 reads SVGEGT. The CDR3 loop is CASTSLDGIYEQYF.

J is TRBJ1-2 and V is TRBV20-1. This CDR3 has 11 amino acids. Per the germline V gene, CDR1 is DFQATT and CDR2 is SNEGSKA (reference sequence). The CDR3 sequence is CSCHTNYGYTF.

The J gene is TRBJ1-2, the V gene TRBV3-1. The CDR3 has 16 amino acids. Germline values: CDR1 LGHDT, CDR2 YNNKEL (reference sequence). The CDR3 region is CASSQRSGRTNYGYTF.

V gene TRBV10-3 combines with J gene TRBJ2-7; absent DNA, TCRdb's TRBD2 call cannot be checked. Germline-derived CDR1 and CDR2 are ENHRY and SYGVKD. The CDR3 is 16 residues long. The CDR3: CAISESWSGRVYEQYF.

The rearrangement uses TRBV29-1 and TRBJ1-2. Germline CDR1 is SQVTM and CDR2 is ANQGSEA. The CDR3 spans 11 residues. CDR3 in amino acids: CSVAGGSGYTF.

The chain carries TRBV28 and TRBJ2-5; TCRdb returns TRBD1, unconfirmable since there is no DNA. In germline, CDR1 is MDHEN, CDR2 SYDVKM. The CDR3 contains 16 residues. Here the CDR3 reads CASSSNGGQSRETQYF.

J is TRBJ2-3 and V is TRBV28; the TCRdb call, TRBD2, lacks DNA for checking. CDR1 MDHEN and CDR2 SYDVKM come from the germline V gene. The CDR3 is made up of 17 amino acids. The CDR3 reads CASSPTGRVALTDTQYF.

This chain uses TRBV20-1 with TRBJ2-3; TCRdb designates TRBD2, a call that cannot be tested without DNA. The CDR3 has 15 amino acids. Germline values: CDR1 DFQATT, CDR2 SNEGSKA (reference sequence). CDR3 loop: CSAKNSGSPQDTQYF.

The rearrangement joins TRBV7-6 to TRBJ2-5; without DNA, the TCRdb call of TRBD2 cannot be checked. This CDR3 region has 17 residues. Germline V gene lookup returns CDR1 SGHVS and CDR2 FNYEAQ. CDR3 sequence reads: CASSLRLAGAVQETQYF.

V is TRBV7-9 and J is TRBJ2-7; TCRdb designates TRBD2, a call that cannot be tested without DNA. This CDR3 is built from 15 residues. Germline CDR1 SEHNR, CDR2 FQNEAQ (reference sequence). The CDR3 reads CASSFSGTSWYEQYF.

The genes are TRBV10-3 and TRBJ2-3; no DNA is available, so the TRBD1 call from TCRdb remains unchecked. The CDR3 covers 15 residues. Germline V gives CDR1 ENHRY, CDR2 SYGVKD. CDR3 in amino acids: CAISESGQGADTQYF.

This chain joins TRBV5-1 and TRBJ2-1; the D gene TCRdb calls, TRBD2, cannot be checked with no DNA. The germline V gene encodes CDR1 SGHRS and CDR2 YFSETQ. The CDR3 consists of 14 residues. CDR3 amino acids: CASSLLASGMGQFF.

According to its frequency, this clonotype is medium-sized. V is TRBV5-1 and J is TRBJ2-3. Germline assignment: CDR1 SGHRS and CDR2 YFSETQ. This CDR3 contains 11 residues. The CDR3 spells CASSLADTQYF. The full variable domain, its missing parts supplied by reference TRBV5-1 and TRBJ2-3, is KAGVTQTPRYLIKTRGQQVTLSCSPISGHRSVSWYQQTPGQGLQFLFEYFSETQRNKGNFPGRFSGRQFSNSRSEMNVSTLELGDSALYLCASSLADTQYFGPGTRLTVL.

CDR3 residues: CASSERGKTGIDIQYF. The chain combines TRBV10-2 with TRBJ2-4; TCRdb calls TRBD1, which cannot be checked without DNA. The CDR3 spans 16 residues. The germline V gene has CDR1 WSHSY and CDR2 SAAADI.

CDR3 region: CAISGGTRYEQYF. The gene calls are TRBV10-3 and TRBJ2-7; checking the TCRdb D call of TRBD2 is not possible without DNA. This CDR3 has 13 amino acids. Germline CDR1 and CDR2: ENHRY and SYGVKD.

This chain links TRBV3-1 with TRBJ2-7; without DNA, the TCRdb call of TRBD1 cannot be checked. Per germline, CDR1 LGHDT and CDR2 YNNKEL (reference sequence). The CDR3 extends over 15 amino acids. The CDR3 protein is CASSQDRQGFTEQYF.

The V gene is TRBV20-1, the J gene TRBJ2-2; TCRdb's assignment of TRBD1 cannot be checked, as there is no DNA. This CDR3 spans 15 amino acids. Per the germline V gene, CDR1 is DFQATT and CDR2 is SNEGSKA (reference sequence). CDR3 region: CSARPSFTGTGELFF.

This sequence joins TRBV27 and TRBJ1-6. The CDR3 loop spans 15 amino acids. The germline CDR1 and CDR2 sequences are MNHEY and SMNVEV (reference sequence). This CDR3 is CASSLEGRGNSPLHF.

The chain couples TRBV27 to TRBJ2-7; absent DNA, TCRdb's TRBD1 call cannot be checked. This CDR3 contains 17 residues. Germline-derived CDR1 and CDR2 are MNHEY and SMNVEV (reference sequence). The chain's CDR3 is CASSTKAPGALSYEQYF.

The chain links TRBV5-1 to TRBJ2-4. Per the germline V gene, CDR1 is SGHRS and CDR2 is YFSETQ. The length of the CDR3 is 13 residues. The CDR3 here is CASAGGSENIQYF.

V is TRBV20-1 and J is TRBJ2-3. Germline V gene data show CDR1 as DFQATT and CDR2 as SNEGSKA (reference sequence). This CDR3 spans 12 amino acids. CDR3 region: CSARGPTDTQYF.

The chain carries TRBV27 and TRBJ2-5; TCRdb names TRBD2, which stays unverified in the absence of DNA. Germline CDR1 reads MNHEY; CDR2 reads SMNVEV (reference sequence). CDR3 length equals 16 residues. CDR3 region: CASSGPLAGGVETQYF.

The genes are TRBV7-6 and TRBJ2-1; the TCRdb call, TRBD1, lacks DNA for checking. In germline, CDR1 is SGHVS, CDR2 FNYEAQ. The CDR3 runs to 13 residues. This chain's CDR3 is CASARGVSNEQFF. The complete variable domain, with remaining parts taken from reference TRBV7-6 and TRBJ2-1, reads GAGVSQSPRYKVTKRGQDVALRCDPISGHVSLYWYRQALGQGPEFLTYFNYEAQQDKSGLPNDRFSAERPEGSISTLTIQRTEQRDSAMYRCASARGVSNEQFFGPGTRLTVL.

The rearrangement links TRBV28 to TRBJ2-2; the D call of TRBD2 rests on TCRdb alone, since no DNA is present to check it. Germline V gene lookup returns CDR1 MDHEN and CDR2 SYDVKM. The CDR3 runs to 17 residues. CDR3 sequence: CASSFAPGGVNTGELFF.

This sequence joins TRBV4-3 and TRBJ1-3. From germline, CDR1 is LGHNA and CDR2 YSLEER. There are 15 residues in the CDR3. The CDR3 loop reads CASRPGLALGNTIYF.

V and J are TRBV29-1 and TRBJ2-7; lacking DNA, the TRBD1 call made by TCRdb goes unchecked. In germline, CDR1 is SQVTM, CDR2 ANQGSEA. This CDR3 spans 15 amino acids. This chain's CDR3 is CSVEVAGDMNYEQYF.

The V and J genes are TRBV24-1 and TRBJ1-4. Germline V lookup: CDR1 KGHDR, CDR2 SFDVKD. This CDR3 region has 15 residues. CDR3 amino acids: CATSDSRAHGEKLFF.